The 18 T cell receptor beta chains below all came from one sample that was sequenced in a study of CD8 T cells in ankylosing spondylitis. Study-level findings and limits: One TCR beta motif, made up of 7 or 8 highly homologous variants, appeared characteristic of ankylosing spondylitis blood.

The antigens these receptors bind are not known. TCRdb called the 5' RACE reads again in MiXCR, with one record for every CDR3 protein. The sample lists 500,000 to 650,000 distinct CDR3 sequences, 5.3% occurring once. The sample consisted of blood, either unsorted or a sorted T cell fraction (not recorded which). These receptors all come from a male donor with ankylosing spondylitis.

This clonotype was found a few times. The chain links TRBV10-3 to TRBJ2-6; tentatively, D is TRBD1 (5 bases). V lost 4 bases and J lost 1, with 8 bases in between. The CDR3 consists of 15 residues. Germline assignment: CDR1 ENHRY and CDR2 SYGVKD. The CDR3 coding sequence is TGTGCCATCAGTGCGACAGTTTCTGGGGCCAACGTCCTGACTTTC. Amino acid sequence: CAISATVSGANVLTF.

This clonotype appeared many times. The chain has TRBV18 and TRBJ2-5; D call uncertain. This CDR3 is 12 amino acids long. Trimming removed 6 bases from V and 4 bases from J, with 9 bases in between. CDR1 is KGHSH and CDR2 is LQKENI in the germline V gene. The CDR3 reads CASSTISETQYF. The CDR3, as DNA: TGTGCCAGCTCGACCATCTCAGAGACCCAGTACTTC.

This clonotype was recorded once. This rearrangement joins TRBV6-2 or TRBV6-3 to TRBJ1-4, with 9 bases matching TRBD1. The CDR3 is 17 amino acids. V shed 0 bases and J 2 bases; nucleotides not matched to a gene: 4. The germline V gene encodes CDR1 MNHEY and CDR2 SVGEGT. For the CDR3, the DNA is TGTGCCAGCAGTTACTCCGGGACAGGGTCTACTAATGAAAAACTGTTTTTT. This encodes CASSYSGTGSTNEKLFF.

This clonotype was detected ten times or more. The V gene is TRBV27, the J gene TRBJ2-3; the match to TRBD2 covers 10 bases. Germline CDR1 and CDR2: MNHEY and SMNVEV (reference sequence). With 3 bases clipped from V and 5 bases from J, the junction kept 8 bases outside the gene matches. CDR3 size: 16 residues. DNA of the CDR3: TGTGCCAGCAGTTTTCTAGCGGGAGATGAGGTAGATACGCAGTATTTT. It encodes CASSFLAGDEVDTQYF.

The rearrangement joins TRBV18 to TRBJ1-1; D not certain. Looked up from germline, CDR1 is KGHSH and CDR2 is LQKENI. V was cut by 1 base and J by 3 bases, with 9 bases left in between. The CDR3 is made up of 14 amino acids. The CDR3 loop is CASSPLRADTEAFF. The CDR3 nucleotides read TGTGCCAGCTCACCACTAAGGGCGGACACTGAAGCTTTCTTT.

This clonotype was detected many times. The chain couples TRBV12-3 or TRBV12-4 to TRBJ1-5; no clear D gene. V was pared by 3 bases and J by 5 bases, with 8 bases between. The CDR3 covers 13 residues. The CDR3 DNA sequence: TGTGCCAGCAGTTTGAGCCAATATCAGCCCCAGCATTTT. This translates into CASSLSQYQPQHF.

This clonotype appeared many times. The gene calls are TRBV29-1 and TRBJ1-1; D gene uncertain. CDR3 length: 10 amino acids. CDR1 is SQVTM, CDR2 ANQGSEA, per germline. V shed 4 bases and J shed 6 bases, with 6 bases lying between them. In DNA, the CDR3 is TGCAGCGTTGTTGGGGCTGAAGCTTTCTTT. Amino acids: CSVVGAEAFF.

This clonotype was observed at least ten times. The chain joins TRBV24-1 to TRBJ2-7; D gene unclear. The CDR3 loop spans 12 amino acids. Per germline, CDR1 KGHDR and CDR2 SFDVKD. Trimming took 5 bases from V and 0 from J, leaving 4 bases between them. CDR3 in DNA: TGTGCCACCAGTGCCAACTCCTACGAGCAGTACTTC. Protein product: CATSANSYEQYF.

Only a few counts were recorded for this clonotype. In nucleotides, the CDR3 is TGTGCCAGCAGCCAAGTACCGAGTGAGCAGTTCTTC. Its protein product is CASSQVPSEQFF. The rearrangement links TRBV3-1 to TRBJ2-1; D is ambiguous. V lost 1 base and J 9 bases, leaving 7 bases between the germline ends. Germline-derived CDR1 and CDR2 are LGHDT and YNNKEL (reference sequence). This CDR3 has 12 residues.

This clonotype was counted ten times or more. J is TRBJ2-4 and V is TRBV7-2; a possible D gene is TRBD1 (5 bases). V lost 7 bases, J lost 0 bases, and 19 bases lay in between. The length of the CDR3 is 17 residues. Germline V CDR1 and CDR2: SGHTA, FQGNSA. CDR3 sequence reads: CASTPRGISLAKNIQYF. CDR3 coding DNA: TGTGCCAGCACCCCTAGGGGCATTTCTTTAGCCAAAAACATTCAGTACTTC.

This clonotype was observed many times. The chain uses TRBV20-1 and TRBJ2-7, with 7 bases matching TRBD1. This CDR3 region has 12 residues. CDR1 DFQATT and CDR2 SNEGSKA come from the germline V gene (reference sequence). V gave up 8 bases and J gave up 7 bases; unmatched junction bases: 11. This CDR3 is CSSRQGQGEQYF. The CDR3 nucleotides are TGCAGTTCCCGACAGGGTCAGGGAGAGCAGTACTTC.

This sequence joins TRBV20-1 and TRBJ2-7, with 10 bases aligning to TRBD2. The CDR3 sequence is 16 residues long. The germline gives CDR1 DFQATT, CDR2 SNEGSKA (reference sequence). V shed 0 bases, J shed 0 bases, and the junction held 5 bases outside the gene matches. CDR3 sequence reads: CSAREAGGPFSYEQYF. The CDR3 bases are TGCAGTGCTAGAGAAGCGGGAGGGCCTTTCTCCTACGAGCAGTACTTC.

The V call is TRBV7-2, the J call TRBJ2-1; 11 bases align to TRBD2. V gave up 4 bases and J gave up 4 bases; unmatched junction bases: 6. In germline, CDR1 is SGHTA, CDR2 FQGNSA. The CDR3 loop spans 16 amino acids. Here the CDR3 reads CASSSPSGGSYNEQFF. In DNA form, the CDR3 reads TGTGCCAGCAGCTCCCCTAGCGGGGGGTCGTACAATGAGCAGTTCTTC.

This clonotype was seen more than once but under ten times. The J gene is TRBJ1-1, the V gene TRBV4-1, with a weak D call TRBD1 (6 bases). The V end lost 5 bases, the J end lost 4 bases, and 14 bases lay between the germline ends. CDR3 length equals 14 residues. CDR1 MGHRA and CDR2 YSYEKL come from the germline V gene. The CDR3 DNA sequence: TGCGCCAGCAGCTTTGGGGGCGTAGTCACTGAAGCTTTCTTT. Amino acid sequence: CASSFGGVVTEAFF.

There are many counts of this clonotype. The chain employs TRBV7-2 and TRBJ2-7; D unresolved. V gave up 2 bases and J gave up 3 bases, with 8 bases separating them. Germline loops: CDR1 SGHTA, CDR2 FQGNSA. The CDR3 contains 13 residues. The DNA of the CDR3 is TGTGCCAGCAGCTTAAGGCCTAGCTACGAGCAGTACTTC. It encodes CASSLRPSYEQYF. The full variable domain, in which reference TRBV7-2 and TRBJ2-7 provide the parts outside the CDR3, is GAGVSQSPSNKVTEKGKDVELRCDPISGHTALYWYRQSLGQGLEFLIYFQGNSAPDKSGLPSDRFSAERTGGSVSTLTIQRTQQEDSAVYLCASSLRPSYEQYFGPGTRLTVT.

The genes are TRBV6-5 and TRBJ2-3, with TRBD2 as a possible D gene (6 bases). This CDR3 is built from 15 residues. Germline V gene data show CDR1 as MNHEY and CDR2 as SVGAGI. V lost 0 bases, J lost 6 bases, and 13 bases lay in between. The CDR3 DNA follows: TGTGCCAGCAGTTACTCGGGACTTAGAGGGGATACGCAGTATTTT. It yields the protein CASSYSGLRGDTQYF.

In its sample, this clonotype was seen many times. This chain uses TRBV12-3 or TRBV12-4 with TRBJ1-5, with D maybe TRBD1 (5 bases). V lost 3 bases to trimming and J lost 5 bases, with 14 bases between them. This CDR3 contains 15 residues. CDR3 sequence (DNA): TGTGCCAGCAGTTTGTGGGATGGGGGAGATCAGCCCCAGCATTTT. Amino acid sequence: CASSLWDGGDQPQHF.

This clonotype was seen at least ten times. The chain carries TRBV15 and TRBJ2-7, with 7 bases lining up with TRBD2. The germline CDR1 and CDR2 sequences are LNHNV and YYDKDF (reference sequence). The CDR3 consists of 16 residues. Trimming took 1 base from V and 4 from J; bases not matched to a gene: 10. CDR3 sequence: CATSRVIGLVGYEQYF. The DNA for the CDR3 is TGTGCCACCAGCAGAGTAATAGGACTAGTGGGGTACGAGCAGTACTTC.